This T cell receptor beta chain emerged from a study of cytomegalovirus exposure and HLA in healthy donors. The study ran its PCR with 60 Vbeta and 13 Jbeta primers. Sequencing was performed with immunoSEQ multiplex PCR; in TCRdb, only in-frame clones are kept and a portion is missing. The sample holds 95,000 to 150,000 clones, 10% seen once. The study's findings and limits: Investigators reported around 150 TCR beta chains as tied to cytomegalovirus. It was reportedly the case that the classifier diagnosed cytomegalovirus status with high specificity and sensitivity.

In regard to this clone: The antigen is not known. Other DNA sequences in this specimen translate into the identical CDR3.

Germline values: CDR1 SNHLY, CDR2 FYNNEI. This CDR3 has 14 residues. The V segment lost 4 bases and the J segment 8 bases; nucleotides outside the gene matches: 4. This clonotype originated in a woman aged 18-30 years in good health and CMV-seropositive. J is TRBJ1-4 and V is TRBV2; 10 bases agree with TRBD1. Sequenced material: PBMCs. In DNA form, the CDR3 reads TGTGCCAGCAGTGGACAGGGGGCTGGCGAAAAACTGTTTTTT. This encodes CASSGQGAGEKLFF.